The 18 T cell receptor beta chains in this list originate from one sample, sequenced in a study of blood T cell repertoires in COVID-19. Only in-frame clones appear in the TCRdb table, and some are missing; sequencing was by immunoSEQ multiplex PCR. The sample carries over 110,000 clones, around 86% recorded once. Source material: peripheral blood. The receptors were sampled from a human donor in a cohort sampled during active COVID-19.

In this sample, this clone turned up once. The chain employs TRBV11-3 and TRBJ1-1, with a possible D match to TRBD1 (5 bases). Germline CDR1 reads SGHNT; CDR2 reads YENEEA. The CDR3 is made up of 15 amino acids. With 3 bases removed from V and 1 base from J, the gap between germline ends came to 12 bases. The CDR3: CASSLGTPGNTEAFF. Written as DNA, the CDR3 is TGTGCCAGCAGCTTGGGGACTCCGGGGAACACTGAAGCTTTCTTT.

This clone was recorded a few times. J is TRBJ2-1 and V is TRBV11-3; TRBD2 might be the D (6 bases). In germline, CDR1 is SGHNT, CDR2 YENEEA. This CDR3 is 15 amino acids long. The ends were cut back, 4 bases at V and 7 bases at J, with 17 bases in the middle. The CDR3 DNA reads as TGTGCCAGCAGCTCCAAATCGGGACTCCCGAATGAGCAGTTCTTC. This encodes CASSSKSGLPNEQFF.

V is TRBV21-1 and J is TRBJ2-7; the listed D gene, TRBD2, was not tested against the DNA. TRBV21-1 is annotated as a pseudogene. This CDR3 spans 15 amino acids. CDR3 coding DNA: TGTGCCAGCAGAAGCCGGTGGGAGGGCTCGGGCGAGCAGTACTTC. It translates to CASRSRWEGSGEQYF.

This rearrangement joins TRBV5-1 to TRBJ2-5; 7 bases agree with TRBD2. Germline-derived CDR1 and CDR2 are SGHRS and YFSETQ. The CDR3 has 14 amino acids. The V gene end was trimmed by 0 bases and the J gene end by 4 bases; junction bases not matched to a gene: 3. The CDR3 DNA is TGCGCCAGCAGCTTGGACGGGAGGTTAGAGACCCAGTACTTC. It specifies CASSLDGRLETQYF. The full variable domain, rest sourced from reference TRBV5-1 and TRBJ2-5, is KAGVTQTPRYLIKTRGQQVTLSCSPISGHRSVSWYQQTPGQGLQFLFEYFSETQRNKGNFPGRFSGRQFSNSRSEMNVSTLELGDSALYLCASSLDGRLETQYFGPGTRLLVL.

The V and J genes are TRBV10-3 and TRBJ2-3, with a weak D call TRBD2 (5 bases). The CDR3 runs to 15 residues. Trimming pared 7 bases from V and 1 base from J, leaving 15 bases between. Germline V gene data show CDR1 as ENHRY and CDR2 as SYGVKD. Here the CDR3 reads CAITEAGRGTDTQYF. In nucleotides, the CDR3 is TGTGCCATCACCGAGGCGGGCCGGGGCACAGATACGCAGTATTTT.

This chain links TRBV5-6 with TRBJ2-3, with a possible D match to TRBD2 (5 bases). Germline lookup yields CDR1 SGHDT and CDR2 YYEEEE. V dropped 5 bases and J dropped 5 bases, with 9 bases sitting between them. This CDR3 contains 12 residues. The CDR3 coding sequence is TGTGCCAGCAGACGAGGACTAGATACGCAGTATTTT. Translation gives CASRRGLDTQYF.

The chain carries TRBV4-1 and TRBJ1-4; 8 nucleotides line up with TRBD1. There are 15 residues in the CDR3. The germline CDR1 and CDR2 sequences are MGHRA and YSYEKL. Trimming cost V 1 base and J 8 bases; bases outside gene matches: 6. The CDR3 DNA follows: TGCGCCAGCAGCCAAGTGGGGACAGGAAACGAAAAACTGTTTTTT. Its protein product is CASSQVGTGNEKLFF.

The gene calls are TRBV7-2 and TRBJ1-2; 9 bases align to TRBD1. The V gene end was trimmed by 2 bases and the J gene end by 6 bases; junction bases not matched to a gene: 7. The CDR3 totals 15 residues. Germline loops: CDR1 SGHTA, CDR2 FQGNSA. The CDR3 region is CASSLSGDRADGYTF. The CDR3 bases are TGTGCCAGCAGCTTATCAGGGGACAGGGCCGATGGCTACACCTTC. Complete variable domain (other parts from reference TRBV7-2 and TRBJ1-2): GAGVSQSPSNKVTEKGKDVELRCDPISGHTALYWYRQSLGQGLEFLIYFQGNSAPDKSGLPSDRFSAERTGGSVSTLTIQRTQQEDSAVYLCASSLSGDRADGYTFGSGTRLTVV.

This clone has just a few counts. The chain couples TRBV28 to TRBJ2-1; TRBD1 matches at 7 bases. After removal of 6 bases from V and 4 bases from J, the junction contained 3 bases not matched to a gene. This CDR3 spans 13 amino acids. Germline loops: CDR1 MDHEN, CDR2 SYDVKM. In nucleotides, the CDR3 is TGTGCCAGCAGATCACAGGGGTACAATGAGCAGTTCTTC. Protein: CASRSQGYNEQFF.

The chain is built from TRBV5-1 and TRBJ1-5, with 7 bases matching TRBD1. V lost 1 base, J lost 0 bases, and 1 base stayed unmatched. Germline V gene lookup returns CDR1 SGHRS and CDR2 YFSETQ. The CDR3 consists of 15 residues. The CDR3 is CASSLTGDSNQPQHF. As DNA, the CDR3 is TGCGCCAGCAGCTTGACAGGGGATAGCAATCAGCCCCAGCATTTT.

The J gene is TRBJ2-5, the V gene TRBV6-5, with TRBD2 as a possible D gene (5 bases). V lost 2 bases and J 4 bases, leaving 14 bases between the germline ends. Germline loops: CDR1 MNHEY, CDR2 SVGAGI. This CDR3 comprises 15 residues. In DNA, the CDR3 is TGTGCCAGCAGTTACGGAGACGGGAAGGGAGAGACCCAGTACTTC. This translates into CASSYGDGKGETQYF.

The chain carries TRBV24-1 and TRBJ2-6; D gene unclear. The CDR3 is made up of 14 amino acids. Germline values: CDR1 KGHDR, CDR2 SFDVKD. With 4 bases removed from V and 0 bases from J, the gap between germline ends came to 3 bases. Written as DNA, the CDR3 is TGTGCCACCAGTGAGGCCTCTGGGGCCAACGTCCTGACTTTC. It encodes CATSEASGANVLTF.

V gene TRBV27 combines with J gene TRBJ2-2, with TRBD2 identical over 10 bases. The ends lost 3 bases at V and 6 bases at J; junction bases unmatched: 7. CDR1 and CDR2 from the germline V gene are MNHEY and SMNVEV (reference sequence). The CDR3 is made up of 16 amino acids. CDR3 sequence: CASSFGLAAPSGELFF. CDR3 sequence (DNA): TGTGCCAGCAGTTTTGGACTAGCGGCTCCCTCCGGGGAGCTGTTTTTT.

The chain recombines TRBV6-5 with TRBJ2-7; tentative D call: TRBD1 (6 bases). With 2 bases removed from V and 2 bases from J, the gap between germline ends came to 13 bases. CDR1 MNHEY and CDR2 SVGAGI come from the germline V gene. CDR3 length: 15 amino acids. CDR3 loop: CASSYTPTGTYEQYF. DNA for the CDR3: TGTGCCAGCAGTTACACTCCGACAGGAACCTACGAGCAGTACTTC.

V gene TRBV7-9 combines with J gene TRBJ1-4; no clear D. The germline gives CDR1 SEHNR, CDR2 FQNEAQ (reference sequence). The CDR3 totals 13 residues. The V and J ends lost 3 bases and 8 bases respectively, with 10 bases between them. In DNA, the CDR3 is TGTGCCAGCAGCTTTCTAGGTCGAGAAAAACTGTTTTTT. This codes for CASSFLGREKLFF.

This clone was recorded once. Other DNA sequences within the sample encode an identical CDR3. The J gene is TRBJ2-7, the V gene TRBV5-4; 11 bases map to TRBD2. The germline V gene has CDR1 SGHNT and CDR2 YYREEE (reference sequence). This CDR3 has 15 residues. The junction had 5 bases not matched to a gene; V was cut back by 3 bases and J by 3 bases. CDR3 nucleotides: TGTGCCAGCAGCTCCGGGACTAGCGGAAACTACGAGCAGTACTTC. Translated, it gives CASSSGTSGNYEQYF. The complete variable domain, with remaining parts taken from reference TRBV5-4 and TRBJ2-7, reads ETGVTQSPTHLIKTRGQQVTLRCSSQSGHNTVSWYQQALGQGPQFIFQYYREEENGRGNFPPRFSGLQFPNYSSELNVNALELDDSALYLCASSSGTSGNYEQYFGPGTRLTVT.

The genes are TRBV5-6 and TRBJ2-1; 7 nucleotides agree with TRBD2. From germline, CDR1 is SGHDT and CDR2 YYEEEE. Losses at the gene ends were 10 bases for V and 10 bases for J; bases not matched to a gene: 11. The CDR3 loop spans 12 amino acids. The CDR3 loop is CASLLRGGEQFF. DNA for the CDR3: TGTGCCTCGCTTTTACGGGGAGGGGAGCAGTTCTTC.

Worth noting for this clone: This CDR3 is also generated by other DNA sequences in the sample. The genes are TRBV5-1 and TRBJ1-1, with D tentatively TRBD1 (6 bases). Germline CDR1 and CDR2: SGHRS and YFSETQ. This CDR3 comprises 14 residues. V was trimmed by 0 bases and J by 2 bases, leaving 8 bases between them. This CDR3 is CASSLDRVNTEAFF. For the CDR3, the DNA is TGCGCCAGCAGCTTGGACAGGGTAAACACTGAAGCTTTCTTT.